This T cell receptor (beta chain) is drawn from a study of shared clonotypes between healthy human individuals. Germline-derived CDR1 and CDR2 are MDHEN and SYDVKM. This CDR3 has 12 residues. V gave up 4 bases and J gave up 7 bases, with 10 bases separating them. Sorted-subset replicate PCR reactions contained 150 to 200 ng DNA, corresponding to tens of thousands of T cell genomes. Sequencing was performed with immunoSEQ multiplex PCR; in TCRdb, only in-frame clones are kept and a portion is missing. The data hold 300,000 to 400,000 clones, with around 70% observed a single time. This clone was observed many times.

The rearrangement uses TRBV28 and TRBJ1-2; TRBD1 is a possible D gene (5 bases). The material sequenced was memory CD4+ T cells sorted from blood. Subset defined: CD45RA-negative fraction. This clonotype originated in a man aged 25 to 45 in good health. CDR3 region: CASSSPQGGYTF. CDR3 nucleotides: TGTGCCAGCAGTTCCCCCCAGGGTGGCTACACCTTC.